This T cell receptor beta chain was recovered during a study of blood T cells in healthy people across ages. It was with a sample-barcoded 5' primer and a J-beta primer mix that a second PCR of roughly 7 to 11 cycles was run. Each sample provided no less than 2.5 million CDR3-containing paired-end reads. TCRdb used MiXCR to reprocess the 5' RACE reads, holding one entry per CDR3 protein. Among about 700,000 distinct CDR3 sequences listed, approximately 30% were seen once. Germline lookup yields CDR1 DFQATT and CDR2 SNEGSKA (reference sequence). The V and J ends lost 6 bases and 3 bases, in that order; junction bases with no gene match: 6. The CDR3 extends over 14 amino acids. In the case of this clonotype: This clone may be a read error of a much larger clone one base away.

Total RNA was extracted at no less than 5.5 micrograms per sample. The clonotype was recovered from a woman of 80 years or more in good health. The genes are TRBV20-1 and TRBJ2-5, with 11 bases lining up with TRBD2. Sequenced: blood. The CDR3 region has the DNA TGCAGTGCACGTCCACTAGCGGGGGAAGAGACCCAGTACTTC. It codes for CSARPLAGEETQYF.